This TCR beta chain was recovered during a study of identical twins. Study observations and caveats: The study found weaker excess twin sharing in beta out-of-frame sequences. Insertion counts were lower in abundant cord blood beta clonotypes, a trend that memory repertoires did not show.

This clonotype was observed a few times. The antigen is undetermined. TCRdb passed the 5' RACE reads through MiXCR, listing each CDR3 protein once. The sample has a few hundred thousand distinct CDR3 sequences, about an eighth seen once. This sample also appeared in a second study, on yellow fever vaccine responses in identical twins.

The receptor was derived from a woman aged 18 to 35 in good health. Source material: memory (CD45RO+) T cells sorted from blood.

The CDR3 coding sequence is TGTGCCAGCAGCCAACCGGGGAGGCGCGAGCAGTACTTC. Amino acids: CASSQPGRREQYF. V gene TRBV7-2 combines with J gene TRBJ2-7; perhaps TRBD2 as D (6 bases). The V gene's germline CDR1 is SGHTA and CDR2 FQGNSA. The CDR3 covers 13 residues. V lost 5 bases and J 6 bases, leaving 14 bases between the germline ends.